The 11 T cell receptor beta chains reported below all come from one sample, sequenced in a study of sequential checkpoint blockade in melanoma. This table comes from immunoSEQ multiplex PCR, and its TCRdb copy is limited to in-frame clones, with some not included. The sample consists of about 17,000 clones, about 66% of them appearing once. As to treatment: randomized to nivolumab then ipilimumab (arm A) or the reverse (arm B). This specimen was CD8+ T cells sorted from blood (inferred from file names), taken from a patient given nivolumab and ipilimumab in sequence. All receptors derive from a human donor with melanoma.

The chain combines TRBV4-3 with TRBJ2-2, with a possible D match to TRBD2 (5 bases). V lost 4 bases to trimming and J lost 5 bases, with 11 bases between them. CDR3 length: 14 residues. Germline V gene sequence: CDR1 LGHNA, CDR2 YSLEER. The CDR3 bases are TGCGCCAGCAGCCCGGGGAGCTTTACCGGGGAGCTGTTTTTT. As protein: CASSPGSFTGELFF.

This chain joins TRBV7-9 and TRBJ2-7, with D possibly being TRBD1 (6 bases). This CDR3 region has 15 residues. V dropped 3 bases and J dropped 1 base, with 13 bases sitting between them. Looked up from germline, CDR1 is SEHNR and CDR2 is FQNEAQ (reference sequence). The CDR3 loop reads CASSFTITGSYEQYF. CDR3 coding DNA: TGTGCCAGCAGCTTTACTATAACAGGGTCCTACGAGCAGTACTTC.

The J gene is TRBJ2-7, the V gene TRBV9, with TRBD1 matching 9 bases. Germline V gene data show CDR1 as SGDLS and CDR2 as YYNGEE. V lost 4 bases, J lost 6 bases, and 14 bases stayed unmatched. The CDR3 length is 16 residues. The CDR3 loop is CASSPLQGAQVAEQYF. The CDR3 DNA reads TGTGCCAGCAGCCCACTACAGGGGGCGCAGGTTGCCGAGCAGTACTTC.

This chain joins TRBV28 and TRBJ2-1; D is ambiguous. This CDR3 spans 15 amino acids. Per the germline V gene, CDR1 is MDHEN and CDR2 is SYDVKM. V lost 1 base, J lost 5 bases, and 12 bases lay in between. The CDR3 here is CASSLYSRPDNEQFF. The CDR3 DNA reads as TGTGCCAGCAGTTTATATTCCCGCCCGGACAATGAGCAGTTCTTC.

This clone turned up a few times. The rearrangement joins TRBV19 to TRBJ1-3; D uncertain. The V end was cut by 0 bases, the J end by 2 bases, with 11 bases between. The CDR3 loop spans 16 amino acids. CDR1 and CDR2 (germline): LNHDA, SQIVND (reference sequence). The CDR3 DNA reads as TGTGCCAGTAGTATAGACGATCGGGGAACTGGAAACACCATATATTTT. Amino acid sequence: CASSIDDRGTGNTIYF.

The J gene is TRBJ2-7, the V gene TRBV4-2; D possibly corresponds to TRBD1 (6 bases). Germline V lookup: CDR1 LGHNA, CDR2 YNFKEQ. V lost 5 bases and J lost 0, with 11 bases in between. The CDR3 is 14 residues long. The CDR3 nucleotides read TGTGCCAGCAGCGGGGGACACCCCTCCTACGAGCAGTACTTC. As protein: CASSGGHPSYEQYF.

V and J are TRBV6-6 and TRBJ2-5, with 9 bases aligning to TRBD1. This CDR3 is built from 14 residues. J lost 4 bases, V lost 5 bases, and 5 bases had no gene match. Germline CDR1 is MNHNY and CDR2 is SVGAGI (reference sequence). CDR3 amino acids: CASSNRDRAETQYF. The CDR3, as DNA: TGTGCCAGCAGTAACCGGGACAGGGCAGAGACCCAGTACTTC.

The chain carries TRBV6-5 and TRBJ2-2, with TRBD1 identical over 9 bases. Trimming cost V 3 bases and J 4 bases; bases outside gene matches: 3. This CDR3 has 15 residues. Germline lookup yields CDR1 MNHEY and CDR2 SVGAGI. This CDR3 is CASSYGTGPTGELFF. In DNA form, the CDR3 reads TGTGCCAGCAGTTATGGGACAGGGCCCACCGGGGAGCTGTTTTTT.

The chain employs TRBV2 and TRBJ2-2, with 7 positions matching TRBD2. The trim removed 2 bases at V and 0 bases at J, leaving 0 bases unmatched. Germline loops: CDR1 SNHLY, CDR2 FYNNEI. The CDR3 has 15 amino acids. The CDR3 spells CASSELAANTGELFF. Here the CDR3 DNA reads TGTGCCAGCAGTGAACTAGCGGCGAACACCGGGGAGCTGTTTTTT.

The CDR3 nucleotides are TGTGCCAGCAGCGACCGACTAGCGTCTACCCATGAGCAGTTCTTC. Its protein is CASSDRLASTHEQFF. The rearrangement joins TRBV9 to TRBJ2-1; 8 bases are a match to TRBD2. Germline CDR1 and CDR2: SGDLS and YYNGEE. V lost 3 bases, J lost 8 bases, and 10 bases stayed unmatched. This CDR3 comprises 15 residues.

The CDR3 spells CASSRTFRDTQYF. The CDR3 DNA reads as TGTGCCAGCAGTCGGACTTTCCGCGATACGCAGTATTTT. V is TRBV11-2 and J is TRBJ2-3; D is perhaps TRBD2 (5 bases). The CDR3 contains 13 residues. Germline loops: CDR1 SGHAT, CDR2 FQNNGV. V was trimmed by 6 bases and J by 6 bases, leaving 13 bases between them. Looking up the rest from reference TRBV11-2 and TRBJ2-3 gives the full variable domain: EAGVAQSPRYKIIEKRQSVAFWCNPISGHATLYWYQQILGQGPKLLIQFQNNGVVDDSQLPKDRFSAERLKGVDSTLKIQPAKLEDSAVYLCASSRTFRDTQYFGPGTRLTVL.